This T cell receptor (beta chain) was sequenced during a study of OX40 agonist ivuxolimab in advanced cancers. The CDR3 loop spans 12 amino acids. Germline V gene data show CDR1 as SGHVS and CDR2 as FQNEAQ. V shed 11 bases and J 3 bases; nucleotides not matched to a gene: 6. Profiled with immunoSEQ multiplex PCR; TCRdb holds only in-frame clones, not every one. The data contain around 60,000 clones, about four fifths of them singletons. The sequence was obtained from an adult with an advanced solid tumor such as melanoma, head and neck, liver or kidney cancer. The specimen was CD4+ or CD8+ T cells sorted from blood, collected in a trial of the OX40 agonist ivuxolimab. The V and J genes are TRBV7-8 and TRBJ2-7, with 8 bases aligning to TRBD1. The CDR3 protein is CASTGDNYEQYF. CDR3 DNA: TGTGCCTCGACAGGGGACAACTACGAGCAGTACTTC.